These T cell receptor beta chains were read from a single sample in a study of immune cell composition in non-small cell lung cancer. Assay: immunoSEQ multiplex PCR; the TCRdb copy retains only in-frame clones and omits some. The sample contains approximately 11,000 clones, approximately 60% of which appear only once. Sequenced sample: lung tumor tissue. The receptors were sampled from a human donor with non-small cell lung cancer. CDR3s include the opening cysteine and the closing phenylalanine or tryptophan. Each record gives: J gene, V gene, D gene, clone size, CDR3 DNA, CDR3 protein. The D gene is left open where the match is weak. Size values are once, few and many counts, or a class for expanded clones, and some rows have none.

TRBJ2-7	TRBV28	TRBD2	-	TGTGCCAGCAGTTTTGGGACTAGCGGGCTAACCTACGAGCAGTACTTC	CASSFGTSGLTYEQYF
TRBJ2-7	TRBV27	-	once	TGTGCCAGCAGTTCTTTCCGGGATGTCAACTCCTACGAGCAGTACTTC	CASSSFRDVNSYEQYF
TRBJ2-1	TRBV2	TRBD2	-	TGTGCCAGCAGTGAGCGGGCTAGCGGGAGCGGCAATGAGCAGTTCTTC	CASSERASGSGNEQFF
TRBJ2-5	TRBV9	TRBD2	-	TGTGCCAGCAGCGTCAGTGACGGGAGGGCCGGAGAGACCCAGTACTTC	CASSVSDGRAGETQYF
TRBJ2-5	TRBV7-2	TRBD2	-	TGTGCCAGCAGCGCCTGGGGAAGCGGGGGGGGAGAGACCCAGTACTTC	CASSAWGSGGGETQYF
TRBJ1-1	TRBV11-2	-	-	TGTGCCAGCAGCTTAGATGGGAGAGGTGGCACTGAAGCTTTCTTT	CASSLDGRGGTEAFF
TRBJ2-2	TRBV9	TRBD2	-	TGTGCCAGCAGCGCCGGACTAGCCCCGAACACCGGGGAGCTGTTTTTT	CASSAGLAPNTGELFF
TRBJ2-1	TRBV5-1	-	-	TGCGCCAGCAGCTTGGATTCTAGGAACAATGAGCAGTTCTTC	CASSLDSRNNEQFF
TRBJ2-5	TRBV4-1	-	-	TGCGCCAGCAGCCAAGATACCCTGACTAGAGGGGTCCAGACCCAGTACTTC	CASSQDTLTRGVQTQYF
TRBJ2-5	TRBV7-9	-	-	TGTGCCAGCAGCTTAGCCTGGGACACCGAAGAGACCCAGTACTTC	CASSLAWDTEETQYF
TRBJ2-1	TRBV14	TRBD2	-	TGTGCCAGCAGCTTGGGACTAGCGGGAGACAATGAGCAGTTCTTC	CASSLGLAGDNEQFF
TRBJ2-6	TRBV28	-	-	TGTGCCAGCAGTTTCATGGGGCTCGGGGCCAACGTCCTGACTTTC	CASSFMGLGANVLTF
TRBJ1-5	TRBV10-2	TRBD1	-	TGCGCCAGCAGTCTAGGACAGGGACAGCCCCAGCATTTT	CASSLGQGQPQHF
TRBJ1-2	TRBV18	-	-	TGTGCCAGCTCACCCGCCGCAGGGAACTATGGCTACACCTTC	CASSPAAGNYGYTF
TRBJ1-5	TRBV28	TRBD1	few	TGTGCCAGCAGTTTACTAGAAGGACAGGGAGGGGGCAATCAGCCCCAGCATTTT	CASSLLEGQGGGNQPQHF
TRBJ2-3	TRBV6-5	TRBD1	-	TGTGCCAGCAGTCCGCAAGACAGGGAAGGTACGCAGTATTTT	CASSPQDREGTQYF
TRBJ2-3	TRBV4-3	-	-	TGCGCCAGCAGCCAAGGCAGGGGAAGAGATACGCAGTATTTT	CASSQGRGRDTQYF
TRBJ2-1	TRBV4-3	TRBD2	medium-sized	TGCGCCAGCAGCCAAGACCCGACTAGCGGGAGGGAGCAGTTCTTC	CASSQDPTSGREQFF
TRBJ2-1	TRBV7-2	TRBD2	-	TGTGCCAGCAGCCCAGGACTAGTACGTTCCAATGAGCAGTTCTTC	CASSPGLVRSNEQFF
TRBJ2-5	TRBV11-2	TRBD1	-	TGTGCCAGCAGCTTGGTAACAGGGGGCACGAAGACCCAGTACTTC	CASSLVTGGTKTQYF
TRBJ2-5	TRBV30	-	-	TGTGCCTGGAGTAAGAGAGCCCAAGAGACCCAGTACTTC	CAWSKRAQETQYF
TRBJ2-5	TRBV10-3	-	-	TGTGCCATCAGTGAGTCAAGAACAGCTCAAGAGACCCAGTACTTC	CAISESRTAQETQYF
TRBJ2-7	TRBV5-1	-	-	TGCGCCAGCAGCCTGAAGGAACAGGGCTACGAGCAGTACTTC	CASSLKEQGYEQYF
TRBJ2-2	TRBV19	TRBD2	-	TGTGCCAGTACGGCTAGCGGGAGAGCTGTTACCGGGGAGCTGTTTTTT	CASTASGRAVTGELFF
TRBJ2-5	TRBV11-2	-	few	TGTGCCAGCAGCCCTCGGGCCCCCGGGGCCCAGTACTTC	CASSPRAPGAQYF
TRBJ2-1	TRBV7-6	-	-	TGTGCCAGCAGCCAAGGGGAGGCCCGGGGGTACAATGAGCAGTTCTTC	CASSQGEARGYNEQFF
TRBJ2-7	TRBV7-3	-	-	TGTGCCAGCAGCTTATTCGGGGGAGTTAATTACGAGCAGTACTTC	CASSLFGGVNYEQYF
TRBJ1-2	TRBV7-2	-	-	TGTGCCACCATAGAGGGTCCGGGCTACACCTTC	CATIEGPGYTF
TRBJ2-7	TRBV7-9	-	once	TGTGCCAGCAGCGACTACCTCTCCTACGAGCAGTACTTC	CASSDYLSYEQYF
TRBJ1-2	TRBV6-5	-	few	TGTGCCAGCGGACAGTCTTATGGCTACACCTTC	CASGQSYGYTF
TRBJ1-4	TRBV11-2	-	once	TGTGCCAGCAGCGCCAGTAGGAGACCTAATGAAAAACTGTTTTTT	CASSASRRPNEKLFF
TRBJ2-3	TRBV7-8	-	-	TGTGCCAGCAGATTACAGGGTAATGGAGTGCGAGATACGCAGTATTTT	CASRLQGNGVRDTQYF
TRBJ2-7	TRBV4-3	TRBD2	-	TGCGCCAGCAGCCAAGATCGGGCTAGCGGCACCCAGTACTTC	CASSQDRASGTQYF
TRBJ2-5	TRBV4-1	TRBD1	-	TGCGCCAGCAGCCAAGGAAGGGGGCGAGTCCAAGAGACCCAGTACTTC	CASSQGRGRVQETQYF
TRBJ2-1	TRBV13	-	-	TGTGCCAGCAGCGCCACCCGGGGTCCCTACAATGAGCAGTTCTTC	CASSATRGPYNEQFF
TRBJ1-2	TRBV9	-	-	TGTGCCAGCAGCGTAGCTCTATTCCCTCACTATGGCTACACCTTC	CASSVALFPHYGYTF
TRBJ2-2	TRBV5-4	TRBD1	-	TGTGCCAGCAGCTTGGCCGGGGCAGGGGGGAACACCGGGGAGCTGTTTTTT	CASSLAGAGGNTGELFF
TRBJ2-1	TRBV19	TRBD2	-	TGTGCCAGTAAAGTCCTGACTAGCGGGAAAGCTGAGCAGTTCTTC	CASKVLTSGKAEQFF
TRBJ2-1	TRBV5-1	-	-	TGCGCCAGCAGCTTGGAAACGGGACTCCGCTACAATGAGCAGTTCTTC	CASSLETGLRYNEQFF
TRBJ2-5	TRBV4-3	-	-	TGCGCCAGCAGCCAAGATTTACATAAAGAGACCCAGTACTTC	CASSQDLHKETQYF
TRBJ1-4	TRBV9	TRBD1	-	TGTGCCAGCAGCCCGAGACAGGGTAATGAAAAACTGTTTTTT	CASSPRQGNEKLFF
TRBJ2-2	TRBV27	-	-	TGTGCCAGCAGTACGGCGAACACCGGGGAGCTGTTTTTT	CASSTANTGELFF
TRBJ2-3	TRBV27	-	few	TGTGCCAGCAGTTTGAATGGGCTAGCCGGAGATACGCAGTATTTT	CASSLNGLAGDTQYF
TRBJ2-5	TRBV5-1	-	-	TGCGCCAGCAGCCCCGAGGACTATTCCGAGACCCAGTACTTC	CASSPEDYSETQYF
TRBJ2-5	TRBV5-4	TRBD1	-	TGTGCCAGCAGCTTGAGGGGACAGGGACAAGAGACCCAGTACTTC	CASSLRGQGQETQYF
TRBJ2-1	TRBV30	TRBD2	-	TGTGCCTGGAGTGCTCGGGCTAGCGGGAGGTTCCTCTCTTACAATGAGCAGTTCTTC	CAWSARASGRFLSYNEQFF
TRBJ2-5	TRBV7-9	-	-	TGTGCCAGCAGCTTAGTGGGGCAGGGGGAGACCCAGTACTTC	CASSLVGQGETQYF
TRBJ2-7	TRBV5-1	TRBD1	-	TGCGCCAGCAGCTTGGATGGGACAGGGGCCTACGAGCAGTACTTC	CASSLDGTGAYEQYF
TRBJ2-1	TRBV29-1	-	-	TGCAGCGTTCTTCTTACTCGGGAGCAGTTCTTC	CSVLLTREQFF
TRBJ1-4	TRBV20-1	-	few	TGCAGTGCTCGGGACATTGAAAAACTGTTTTTT	CSARDIEKLFF
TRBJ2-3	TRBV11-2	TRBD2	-	TGTGCCAGCAGCTTAAGCCTAGCGGGAGGGCCGACCACAGATACGCAGTATTTT	CASSLSLAGGPTTDTQYF
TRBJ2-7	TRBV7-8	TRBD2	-	TGTGCCAGCAGCTTCGGCGGGAGTATGGACGAGCAGTACTTC	CASSFGGSMDEQYF
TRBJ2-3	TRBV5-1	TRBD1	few	TGCGCCAGCAGCTCGGGGACAGGGGCTGGAGATACGCAGTATTTT	CASSSGTGAGDTQYF
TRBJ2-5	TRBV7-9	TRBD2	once	TGTGCCAGCAGCCCGCGGGAGTCGGCAGAGACCCAGTACTTC	CASSPRESAETQYF
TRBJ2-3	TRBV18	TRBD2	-	TGTGCCAGCTCACCAACCGGACTAGCGGGAGAAAGCACAGATACGCAGTATTTT	CASSPTGLAGESTDTQYF
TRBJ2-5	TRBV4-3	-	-	TGCGCCAGCAGCCAAGATCTGAGGGCCCCAGAGACCCAGTACTTC	CASSQDLRAPETQYF
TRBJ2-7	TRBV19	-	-	TGTGCCAGTAGTATAGTCGGCGGAAACGAGCAGTACTTC	CASSIVGGNEQYF
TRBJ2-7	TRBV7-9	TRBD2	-	TGTGCCAGCAGCTCAAGCGGGAGTGGCTACGAGCAGTACTTC	CASSSSGSGYEQYF
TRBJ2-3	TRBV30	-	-	TGTGCCTGGAGTGTGGGTAACAGGGTGGCAGATACGCAGTATTTT	CAWSVGNRVADTQYF
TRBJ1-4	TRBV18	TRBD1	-	TGTGCCAGCTCACCGTCGCCGGGACAGGGTAGGGAAAAACTGTTTTTT	CASSPSPGQGREKLFF